The clone carrying this T cell receptor (beta chain) appeared many times. Its target is unknown. These data come from a study of T cells after yellow fever vaccination. Study background: Preparation of the low-cell-number fractions used SMART-Seq v4 Ultra Low Input. Study outcomes and limitations: Re-detected after boosting: most primary clones, 96% of CD4 and about 85% of CD8.

TCRdb analysed the 5' RACE reads with MiXCR anew, one entry per CDR3 protein. The sample records about 630,000 distinct CDR3 sequences, about 12% being singletons. The TCR was taken from a man in his thirties or forties who received the YFV17D yellow fever vaccine. Sample: PBMCs, taken on the day of the yellow fever booster vaccination.

CDR3 bases: TGTGCCAGCAGTCTCGGACTAGCGGGAATGTCCTACAATGAGCAGTTCTTC. Translating gives CASSLGLAGMSYNEQFF. The chain employs TRBV7-8 and TRBJ2-1, with TRBD2 matching 12 bases. The length of the CDR3 is 17 residues. V shed 6 bases, J shed 1 base, and the junction held 7 bases outside the gene matches. In germline, CDR1 is SGHVS, CDR2 FQNEAQ. Complete variable domain (other parts from reference TRBV7-8 and TRBJ2-1): GAGVSQSPRYKVAKRGQDVALRCDPISGHVSLFWYQQALGQGPEFLTYFQNEAQLDKSGLPSDRFFAERPEGSVSTLKIQRTQQEDSAVYLCASSLGLAGMSYNEQFFGPGTRLTVL.